Below, one T cell receptor (beta chain) is given with its context. This sample was included in a study of shared clonotypes between healthy human individuals. Whole-study context: The study used three CD4 naive, three CD4 memory, two CD8 naive and one CD8 memory plate per donor.

Adult donors, all healthy and HIV-negative, had no recent acute infections or vaccinations. Method: immunoSEQ multiplex PCR; TCRdb's copy keeps in-frame clones and lacks some. The table shows about 670,000 clones, with roughly 70% occurring only once. Per the germline V gene, CDR1 is ENHRY and CDR2 is SYGVKD. V was cut by 7 bases and J by 3 bases, with 21 bases left in between. The CDR3 has 16 amino acids. The V gene is TRBV10-3, the J gene TRBJ1-1; TRBD1 might be the D (5 bases). The sample was memory CD4+ T cells sorted from blood. Subset described: CD45RA-negative fraction. This receptor was taken from a woman in her twenties or thirties in good health. As DNA, the CDR3 is TGTGCCATCAAACCCCATCGGGAGGGGAGACACACTGAAGCTTTCTTT. This sequence encodes CAIKPHREGRHTEAFF.